These T cell receptor beta chains were read from a single sample in a study of blood T cell repertoires in COVID-19. Method: immunoSEQ multiplex PCR; TCRdb's copy keeps in-frame clones and lacks some. Altogether 110,000 to 150,000 clones are present, approximately 78% being singletons, with the ten largest covering roughly 4%. The source material was peripheral blood. The receptor source for this set is a woman at least 80 years old with acute or convalescent COVID-19. Each CDR3 is given with its conserved first and last residue. Each record gives: CDR3 length, V gene, D gene, clone size, J gene, CDR3 protein, CDR3 DNA. D genes are given only for firm matches. Size tells how often a clone was seen (once, few, many) or the class of an expanded clone, and some rows leave it out.

len: 16
v_gene: TRBV15
d_gene: TRBD2
abundance: -
j_gene: TRBJ2-3
CDR3aa: CATSRVAGGPSDTQYF
CDR3nt: TGTGCCACCAGCAGAGTGGCGGGAGGGCCATCAGATACGCAGTATTTT

len: 18
v_gene: TRBV11-2
d_gene: TRBD1
abundance: -
j_gene: TRBJ2-4
CDR3aa: CASSFSPIAGGLENIQYF
CDR3nt: TGTGCCAGCAGCTTCTCTCCCATAGCAGGGGGCTTAGAAAACATTCAGTACTTC

len: 16
v_gene: TRBV7-9
d_gene: -
abundance: -
j_gene: TRBJ2-6
CDR3aa: CASSSFFGGGANVLTF
CDR3nt: TGTGCCAGCAGTTCCTTTTTCGGAGGTGGGGCCAACGTCCTGACTTTC

len: 17
v_gene: TRBV30
d_gene: -
abundance: few
j_gene: TRBJ2-4
CDR3aa: CAWSSFRQRLAKNIQYF
CDR3nt: TGTGCCTGGAGTAGCTTTCGACAGAGACTAGCCAAAAACATTCAGTACTTC

len: 16
v_gene: TRBV18
d_gene: -
abundance: -
j_gene: TRBJ2-3
CDR3aa: CASSPMRQGSTDTQYF
CDR3nt: TGTGCCAGCTCACCAATGCGCCAGGGGAGCACAGATACGCAGTATTTT

len: 16
v_gene: TRBV5-1
d_gene: TRBD1
abundance: -
j_gene: TRBJ1-6
CDR3aa: CASSRTGIPDNSPLHF
CDR3nt: TGCGCCAGCAGCCGGACAGGGATCCCCGATAATTCACCCCTCCACTTT

len: 17
v_gene: TRBV5-1
d_gene: TRBD1
abundance: -
j_gene: TRBJ1-2
CDR3aa: CASSLGGQGADSYGYTF
CDR3nt: TGCGCCAGCAGCTTGGGGGGCCAGGGGGCGGACTCCTATGGCTACACCTTC

len: 13
v_gene: TRBV11-2
d_gene: TRBD1
abundance: -
j_gene: TRBJ1-2
CDR3aa: CASSQDGTAGYTF
CDR3nt: TGTGCCAGCAGCCAGGACGGGACAGCCGGCTACACCTTC

len: 16
v_gene: TRBV7-9
d_gene: TRBD2
abundance: -
j_gene: TRBJ2-3
CDR3aa: CASSSTWTSGTDTQYF
CDR3nt: TGTGCCAGCAGCTCAACTTGGACTAGCGGCACAGATACGCAGTATTTT

len: 12
v_gene: TRBV7-9
d_gene: -
abundance: -
j_gene: TRBJ2-7
CDR3aa: CAGGAQAYEQYF
CDR3nt: TGTGCCGGGGGGGCACAGGCCTACGAGCAGTACTTC

len: 13
v_gene: TRBV7-2
d_gene: -
abundance: -
j_gene: TRBJ2-1
CDR3aa: CASAPGEYNEQFF
CDR3nt: TGTGCCAGCGCTCCCGGGGAATACAATGAGCAGTTCTTC

len: 16
v_gene: TRBV14
d_gene: TRBD2
abundance: -
j_gene: TRBJ2-5
CDR3aa: CASSQSRLGRGETQYF
CDR3nt: TGTGCCAGCAGCCAAAGTCGACTAGGGAGGGGAGAGACCCAGTACTTC

len: 14
v_gene: TRBV5-1
d_gene: -
abundance: -
j_gene: TRBJ2-3
CDR3aa: CASSLDYRGDTQYF
CDR3nt: TGCGCCAGCAGCTTAGATTATCGGGGTGATACGCAGTATTTT

len: 15
v_gene: TRBV5-6
d_gene: TRBD2
abundance: -
j_gene: TRBJ2-1
CDR3aa: CATHHRGVRVNEQFF
CDR3nt: TGTGCCACCCATCACCGGGGGGTTAGGGTCAATGAGCAGTTCTTC

len: 13
v_gene: TRBV9
d_gene: TRBD1
abundance: -
j_gene: TRBJ2-7
CDR3aa: CASSRDRGYEQYF
CDR3nt: TGTGCCAGCAGCAGGGACAGGGGCTACGAGCAGTACTTC

len: 17
v_gene: TRBV5-1
d_gene: -
abundance: -
j_gene: TRBJ2-2
CDR3aa: CASSLYSGTYNTGELFF
CDR3nt: TGCGCCAGCAGCTTGTATTCTGGGACATACAACACCGGGGAGCTGTTTTTT

len: 15
v_gene: TRBV9
d_gene: -
abundance: -
j_gene: TRBJ1-2
CDR3aa: CASSASGHDLYGYTF
CDR3nt: TGTGCCAGCAGTGCCTCGGGACATGACCTCTATGGCTACACCTTC

len: 16
v_gene: TRBV7-3
d_gene: TRBD2
abundance: -
j_gene: TRBJ2-1
CDR3aa: CASSPTSGGLYNEQFF
CDR3nt: TGTGCCAGCAGCCCCACTAGCGGGGGGTTATACAATGAGCAGTTCTTC

len: 15
v_gene: TRBV6-5
d_gene: -
abundance: -
j_gene: TRBJ1-2
CDR3aa: CASRARSGANYGYTF
CDR3nt: TGTGCCAGCAGAGCGCGGTCAGGGGCTAACTATGGCTACACCTTC

len: 14
v_gene: TRBV7-2
d_gene: TRBD1
abundance: -
j_gene: TRBJ1-2
CDR3aa: CASSRAGTVYGYTF
CDR3nt: TGTGCCAGCAGCAGAGCCGGGACAGTCTATGGCTACACCTTC

len: 17
v_gene: TRBV7-8
d_gene: TRBD1
abundance: -
j_gene: TRBJ1-5
CDR3aa: CASSLRDRVYSNQPQHF
CDR3nt: TGTGCCAGCAGCCTACGGGACAGAGTCTATAGCAATCAGCCCCAGCATTTT

len: 15
v_gene: TRBV5-1
d_gene: -
abundance: -
j_gene: TRBJ1-3
CDR3aa: CASSLDSFSGNTIYF
CDR3nt: TGCGCCAGCAGCTTGGACAGCTTCTCTGGAAACACCATATATTTT

len: 15
v_gene: TRBV29-1
d_gene: -
abundance: -
j_gene: TRBJ2-1
CDR3aa: CSVEDLMGLYNEQFF
CDR3nt: TGCAGCGTTGAAGATCTGATGGGGCTGTACAATGAGCAGTTCTTC

len: 13
v_gene: TRBV4-1
d_gene: -
abundance: -
j_gene: TRBJ1-3
CDR3aa: CASSQMFGNTIYF
CDR3nt: TGCGCCAGCAGCCAGATGTTCGGGAACACCATATATTTT

len: 15
v_gene: TRBV11-2
d_gene: TRBD1
abundance: -
j_gene: TRBJ1-4
CDR3aa: CASSYNTGGDEKLFF
CDR3nt: TGTGCCAGCAGCTACAATACAGGGGGTGACGAAAAACTGTTTTTT

len: 16
v_gene: TRBV11-2
d_gene: TRBD2
abundance: few
j_gene: TRBJ2-7
CDR3aa: CASSLVTSGRAYEQYF
CDR3nt: TGTGCCAGCAGCTTAGTGACTAGCGGGAGGGCCTACGAGCAGTACTTC